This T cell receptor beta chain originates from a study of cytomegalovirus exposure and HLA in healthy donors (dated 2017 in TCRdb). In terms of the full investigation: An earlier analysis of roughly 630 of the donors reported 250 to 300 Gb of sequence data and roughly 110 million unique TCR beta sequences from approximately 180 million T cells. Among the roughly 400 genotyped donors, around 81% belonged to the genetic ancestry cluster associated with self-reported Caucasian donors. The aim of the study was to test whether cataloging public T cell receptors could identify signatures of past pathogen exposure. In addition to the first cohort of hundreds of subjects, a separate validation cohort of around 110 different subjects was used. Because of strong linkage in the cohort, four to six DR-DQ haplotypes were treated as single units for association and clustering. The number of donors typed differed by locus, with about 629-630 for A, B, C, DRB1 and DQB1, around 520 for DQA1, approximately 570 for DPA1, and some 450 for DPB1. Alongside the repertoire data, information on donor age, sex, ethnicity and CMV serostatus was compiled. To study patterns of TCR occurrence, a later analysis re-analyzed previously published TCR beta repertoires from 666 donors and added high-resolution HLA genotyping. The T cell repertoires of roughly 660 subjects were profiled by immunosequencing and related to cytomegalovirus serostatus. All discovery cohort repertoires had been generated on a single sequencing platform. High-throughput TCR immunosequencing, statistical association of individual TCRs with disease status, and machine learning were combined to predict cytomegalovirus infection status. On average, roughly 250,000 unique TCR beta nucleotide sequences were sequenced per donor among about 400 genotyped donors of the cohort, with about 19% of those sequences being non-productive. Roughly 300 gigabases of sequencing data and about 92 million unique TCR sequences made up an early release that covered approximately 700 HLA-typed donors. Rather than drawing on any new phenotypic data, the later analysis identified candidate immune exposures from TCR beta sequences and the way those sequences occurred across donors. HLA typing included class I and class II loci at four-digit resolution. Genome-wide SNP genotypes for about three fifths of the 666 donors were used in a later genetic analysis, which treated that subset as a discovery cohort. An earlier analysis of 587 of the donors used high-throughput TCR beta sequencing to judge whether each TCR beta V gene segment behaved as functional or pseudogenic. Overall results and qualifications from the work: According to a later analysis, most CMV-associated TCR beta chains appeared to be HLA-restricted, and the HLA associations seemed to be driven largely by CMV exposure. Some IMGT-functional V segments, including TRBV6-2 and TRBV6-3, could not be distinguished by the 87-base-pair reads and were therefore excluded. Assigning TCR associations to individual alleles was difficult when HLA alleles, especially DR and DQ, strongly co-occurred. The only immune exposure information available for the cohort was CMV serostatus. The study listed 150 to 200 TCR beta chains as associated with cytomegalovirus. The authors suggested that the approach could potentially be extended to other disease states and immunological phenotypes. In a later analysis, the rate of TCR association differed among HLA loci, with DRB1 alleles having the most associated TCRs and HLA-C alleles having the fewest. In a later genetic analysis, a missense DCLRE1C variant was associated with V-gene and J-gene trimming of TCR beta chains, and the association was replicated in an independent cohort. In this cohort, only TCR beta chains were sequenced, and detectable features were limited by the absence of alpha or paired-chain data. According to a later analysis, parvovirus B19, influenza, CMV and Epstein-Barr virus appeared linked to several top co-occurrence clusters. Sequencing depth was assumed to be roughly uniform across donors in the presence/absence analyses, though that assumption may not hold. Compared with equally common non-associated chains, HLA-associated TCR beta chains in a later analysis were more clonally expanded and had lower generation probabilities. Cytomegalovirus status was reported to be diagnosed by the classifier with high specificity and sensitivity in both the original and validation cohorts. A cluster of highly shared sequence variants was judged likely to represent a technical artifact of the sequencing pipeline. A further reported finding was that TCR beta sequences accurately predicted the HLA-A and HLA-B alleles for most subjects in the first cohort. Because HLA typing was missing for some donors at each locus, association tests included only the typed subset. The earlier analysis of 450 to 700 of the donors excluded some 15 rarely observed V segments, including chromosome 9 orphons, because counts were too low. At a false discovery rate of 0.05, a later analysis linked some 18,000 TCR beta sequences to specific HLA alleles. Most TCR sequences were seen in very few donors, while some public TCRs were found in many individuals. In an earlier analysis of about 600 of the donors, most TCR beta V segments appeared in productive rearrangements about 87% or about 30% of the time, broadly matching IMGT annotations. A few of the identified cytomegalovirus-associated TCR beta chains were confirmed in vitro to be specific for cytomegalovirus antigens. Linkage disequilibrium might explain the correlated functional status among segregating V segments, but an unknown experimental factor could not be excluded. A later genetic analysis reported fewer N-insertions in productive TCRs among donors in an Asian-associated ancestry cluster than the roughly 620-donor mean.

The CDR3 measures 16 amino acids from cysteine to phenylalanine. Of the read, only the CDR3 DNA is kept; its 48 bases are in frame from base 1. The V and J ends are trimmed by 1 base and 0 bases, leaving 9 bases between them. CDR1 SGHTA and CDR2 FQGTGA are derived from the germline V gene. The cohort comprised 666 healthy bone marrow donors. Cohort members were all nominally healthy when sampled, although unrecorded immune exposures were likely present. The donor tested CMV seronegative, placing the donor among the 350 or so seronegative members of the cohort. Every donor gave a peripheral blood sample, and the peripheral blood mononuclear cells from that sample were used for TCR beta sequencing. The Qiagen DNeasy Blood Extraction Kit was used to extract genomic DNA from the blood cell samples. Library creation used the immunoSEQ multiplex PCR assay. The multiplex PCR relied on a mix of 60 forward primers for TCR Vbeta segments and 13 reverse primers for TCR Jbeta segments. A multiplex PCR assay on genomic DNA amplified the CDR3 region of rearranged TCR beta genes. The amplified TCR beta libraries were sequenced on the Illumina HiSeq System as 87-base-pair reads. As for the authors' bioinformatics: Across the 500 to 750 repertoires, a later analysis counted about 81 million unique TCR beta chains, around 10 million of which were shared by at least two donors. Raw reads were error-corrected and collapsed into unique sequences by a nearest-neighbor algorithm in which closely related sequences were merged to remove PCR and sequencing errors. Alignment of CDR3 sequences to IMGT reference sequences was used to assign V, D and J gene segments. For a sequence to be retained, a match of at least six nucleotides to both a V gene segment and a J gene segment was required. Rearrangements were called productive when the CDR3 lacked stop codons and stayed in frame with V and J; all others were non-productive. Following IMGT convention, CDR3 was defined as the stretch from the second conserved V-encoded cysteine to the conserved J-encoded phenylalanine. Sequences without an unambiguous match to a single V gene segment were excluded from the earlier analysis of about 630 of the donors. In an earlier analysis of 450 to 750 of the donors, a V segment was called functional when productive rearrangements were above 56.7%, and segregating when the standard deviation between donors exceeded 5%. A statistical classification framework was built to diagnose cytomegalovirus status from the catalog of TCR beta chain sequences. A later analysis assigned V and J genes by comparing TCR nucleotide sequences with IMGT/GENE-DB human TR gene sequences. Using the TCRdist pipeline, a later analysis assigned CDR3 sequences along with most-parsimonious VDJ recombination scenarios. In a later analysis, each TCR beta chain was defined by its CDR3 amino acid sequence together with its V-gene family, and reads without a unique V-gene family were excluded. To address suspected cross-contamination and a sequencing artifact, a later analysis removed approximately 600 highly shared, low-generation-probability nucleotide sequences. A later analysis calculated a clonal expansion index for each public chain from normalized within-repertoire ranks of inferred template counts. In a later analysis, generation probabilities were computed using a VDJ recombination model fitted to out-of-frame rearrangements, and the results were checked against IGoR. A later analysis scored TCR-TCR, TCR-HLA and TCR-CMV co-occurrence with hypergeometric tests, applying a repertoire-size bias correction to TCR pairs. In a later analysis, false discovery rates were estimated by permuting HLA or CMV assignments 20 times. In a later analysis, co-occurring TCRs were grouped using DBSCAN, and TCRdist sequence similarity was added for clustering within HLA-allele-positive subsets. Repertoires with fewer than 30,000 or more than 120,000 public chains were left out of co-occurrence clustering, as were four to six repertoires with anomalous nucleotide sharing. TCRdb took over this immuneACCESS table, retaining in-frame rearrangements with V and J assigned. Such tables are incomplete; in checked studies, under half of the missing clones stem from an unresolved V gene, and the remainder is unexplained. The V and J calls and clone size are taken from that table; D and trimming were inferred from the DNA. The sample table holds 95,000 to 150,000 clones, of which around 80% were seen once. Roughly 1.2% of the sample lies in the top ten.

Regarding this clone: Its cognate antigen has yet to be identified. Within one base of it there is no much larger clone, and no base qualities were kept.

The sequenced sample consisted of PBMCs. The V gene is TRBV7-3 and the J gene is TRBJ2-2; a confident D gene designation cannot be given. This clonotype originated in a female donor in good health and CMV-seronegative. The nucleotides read TGTGCCAGCAGCTTAAGCCACATTTCGAACACCGGGGAGCTGTTTTTT. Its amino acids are CASSLSHISNTGELFF.